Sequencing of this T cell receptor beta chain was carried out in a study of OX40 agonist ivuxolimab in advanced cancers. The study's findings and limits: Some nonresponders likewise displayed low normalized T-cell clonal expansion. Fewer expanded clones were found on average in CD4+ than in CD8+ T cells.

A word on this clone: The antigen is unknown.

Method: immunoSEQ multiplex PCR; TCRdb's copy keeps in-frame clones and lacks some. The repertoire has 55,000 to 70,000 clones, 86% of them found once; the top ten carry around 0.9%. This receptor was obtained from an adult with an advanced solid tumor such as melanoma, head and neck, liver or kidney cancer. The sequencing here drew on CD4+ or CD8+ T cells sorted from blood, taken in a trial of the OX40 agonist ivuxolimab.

The CDR3 sequence is CASSPRESSPLHF. The CDR3 DNA reads TGTGCCAGCAGCCCGCGTGAGAGTTCACCCCTCCACTTT. The chain has TRBV9 and TRBJ1-6, with D uncertain. V lost 4 bases and J 9 bases, leaving 11 bases between the germline ends. The CDR3 consists of 13 residues. Germline V CDR1 and CDR2: SGDLS, YYNGEE.